The 25 T cell receptor beta chains below come from one sample, sequenced in a study of PD-1 blockade in classical Hodgkin lymphoma. Each of the patients experienced relapse following autologous stem cell transplantation, and their brentuximab vedotin exposure differed. Clones were sequenced by immunoSEQ multiplex PCR, and TCRdb holds only the in-frame ones, with some missing. Of 35,000 to 45,000 clones in the sample, around 76% were seen once. The source was peripheral blood mononuclear cells (PBMCs), collected before the second cycle of nivolumab. All receptors come from a human donor with classical Hodgkin lymphoma.

In DNA, the CDR3 is TGTGCCAGCAGCTTGTTGCAGGGGGGATATGGCTACACCTTC. It specifies CASSLLQGGYGYTF. The gene calls are TRBV5-8 and TRBJ1-2; TRBD1 agrees at 7 bases. The CDR3 loop spans 14 amino acids. Germline lookup yields CDR1 SGHTS and CDR2 YDEGEE. Trimming at V came to 1 base and at J to 5 bases, leaving 5 bases not matched to a gene. Full variable domain (missing parts from reference TRBV5-8 and TRBJ1-2): EAGVTQSPTHLIKTRGQQATLRCSPISGHTSVYWYQQALGLGLQFLLWYDEGEERNRGNFPPRFSGRQFPNYSSELNVNALELEDSALYLCASSLLQGGYGYTFGSGTRLTVV.

The chain carries TRBV19 and TRBJ1-3; TRBD1 is a possible D gene (6 bases). Germline V CDR1 and CDR2: LNHDA, SQIVND (reference sequence). V lost 8 bases to trimming and J lost 0 bases, with 11 bases between them. This CDR3 is 14 amino acids long. The CDR3 sequence: CASVGQPSGNTIYF. CDR3 nucleotides: TGTGCCAGTGTCGGACAGCCCTCTGGAAACACCATATATTTT.

As concerns this clone: A read error may account for a junction end that differs from germline. CDR3: CASSLPAGRAYEQYF. CDR3 DNA sequence: TGTGCCAGCAGCTTACCGGCAGGGCGAGCCTACGAGCAGTACTTC. The chain joins TRBV5-3 to TRBJ2-7; D is perhaps TRBD1 (5 bases). TRBV5-3 is placed among ORFs of uncertain function. The CDR3 is 15 amino acids.

The chain combines TRBV19 with TRBJ1-5, with no clear D. Germline values: CDR1 LNHDA, CDR2 SQIVND (reference sequence). V was shortened by 4 bases and J by 1 base, with 8 bases between the two germline ends. The CDR3 covers 14 residues. CDR3 bases: TGTGCCAGTAGTAAAGGGATCAGCAATCAGCCCCAGCATTTT. Encoded protein: CASSKGISNQPQHF.

The chain is built from TRBV18 and TRBJ2-3, with D perhaps assigned TRBD1 or TRBD2 (5 bases each). This CDR3 has 17 amino acids. Germline CDR1 reads KGHSH; CDR2 reads LQKENI. Trimming removed 2 bases from V and 2 bases from J, with 17 bases in between. CDR3 in DNA: TGTGCCAGCTCACCAGAGCGGTGGGCAGGGAACACAGATACGCAGTATTTT. This codes for CASSPERWAGNTDTQYF.

The chain has TRBV7-9 and TRBJ1-1; the D is unclear. The CDR3 is 14 residues long. V lost 7 bases and J lost 6, with 18 bases in between. CDR1 and CDR2 (germline): SEHNR, FQNEAQ (reference sequence). This CDR3 is CASTFFDVTPEAFF. In nucleotides, the CDR3 is TGTGCCAGCACCTTTTTTGACGTGACCCCTGAAGCTTTCTTT.

This clone showed up just once. Germline is not matched at one junction end, which may reflect a read error. This chain uses TRBV7-7 with TRBJ2-7; weak D call: TRBD2 (5 bases). The germline gives CDR1 SSHAT, CDR2 FNYEAQ (reference sequence). CDR3 length: 13 residues. CDR3 DNA: TGTGCTAGCAGCCTTGGACGGGAATACGAGCAGTACTTC. Its protein is CASSLGREYEQYF.

This chain links TRBV27 with TRBJ2-1; D perhaps matches TRBD2 (5 bases). Germline assignment: CDR1 MNHEY and CDR2 SMNVEV (reference sequence). V was pared by 7 bases and J by 0 bases, with 13 bases between. This CDR3 is 15 amino acids long. Written as DNA, the CDR3 is TGTGCCAGCACTCCTAGCCGGAGCTCCTACAATGAGCAGTTCTTC. Encoded protein: CASTPSRSSYNEQFF.

This rearrangement joins TRBV7-9 to TRBJ1-2; unclear D gene. The germline gives CDR1 SEHNR, CDR2 FQNEAQ (reference sequence). The CDR3 loop spans 12 amino acids. The ends were cut back, 2 bases at V and 8 bases at J, with 9 bases in the middle. The chain's CDR3 is CASSLSSPGYTF. DNA for the CDR3: TGTGCCAGCAGCTTAAGTTCCCCCGGCTACACCTTC.

The chain is built from TRBV9 and TRBJ2-3; 7 nucleotides match TRBD2. The CDR3 extends over 15 amino acids. The germline CDR1 and CDR2 sequences are SGDLS and YYNGEE. V lost 3 bases, J lost 1 base, and 5 bases stayed unmatched. CDR3 sequence: CASSEERGGTDTQYF. CDR3 bases: TGTGCCAGCAGCGAGGAGCGGGGTGGCACAGATACGCAGTATTTT.

The gene calls are TRBV29-1 and TRBJ2-1; 13 nucleotides match TRBD2. Trimming removed 3 bases from V and 7 bases from J; junction bases left unmatched: 3. CDR3 length: 14 amino acids. Per germline, CDR1 SQVTM and CDR2 ANQGSEA. The CDR3 DNA follows: TGCAGCGTTGATGCACTAGCGGGGGGGAATGAGCAGTTCTTC. Translated: CSVDALAGGNEQFF.

The count of this clone is one. The V call is TRBV21-1, the J call TRBJ2-5; TRBD1 reflects the table's D call only, with no check against the DNA. TRBV21-1 constitutes a pseudogene. The CDR3 has 12 amino acids. The CDR3 DNA reads as TGTGCCATCCCCAGGGCACAAGAGACCCAGTACTTC. Amino acids: CAIPRAQETQYF.

This chain's CDR3 is CASSSPGQGAYEQYF. The DNA of the CDR3 is TGTGCCAGCAGTTCTCCGGGACAGGGGGCCTACGAGCAGTACTTC. The J gene is TRBJ2-7, the V gene TRBV27, with 11 bases lining up with TRBD1. The CDR3 covers 15 residues. Per germline, CDR1 MNHEY and CDR2 SMNVEV (reference sequence). The ends lost 4 bases at V and 2 bases at J; junction bases unmatched: 4.

In this sample, this clone turned up a few times. The rearrangement links TRBV7-6 to TRBJ1-5; D remains unclear. V lost 4 bases, J lost 3 bases, and 4 bases lay in between. Germline V gene lookup returns CDR1 SGHVS and CDR2 FNYEAQ. The CDR3 has 12 residues. Here the CDR3 reads CASSSVNQPQHF. CDR3 DNA sequence: TGTGCCAGCAGCTCGGTCAATCAGCCCCAGCATTTT.

The V gene is TRBV30, the J gene TRBJ1-2; maybe TRBD1 (5 bases). The CDR3 length is 16 residues. Germline V CDR1 and CDR2: GTSNPN, SVGIG (reference sequence). Trimming cost V 2 bases and J 4 bases, with 20 bases left between them. In DNA, the CDR3 is TGTGCCTGGAGTCCTTACACCGGGACGGGTTCCTATGGCTACACCTTC. It codes for CAWSPYTGTGSYGYTF.

J is TRBJ1-1 and V is TRBV7-6; tentative D call: TRBD1 (6 bases). CDR3 length equals 14 residues. Trimming left V 1 base short and J 8 bases short, with 14 bases between. Germline-derived CDR1 and CDR2 are SGHVS and FNYEAQ. CDR3 sequence reads: CASSLVELGAEAFF. CDR3 in DNA: TGTGCCAGCAGCTTAGTTGAATTGGGGGCGGAAGCTTTCTTT.

This clone is medium-sized. This sample includes further DNA sequences coding for the same CDR3. This sequence joins TRBV27 and TRBJ2-1; D could derive from TRBD1 or TRBD2 (5 bases each). This CDR3 region has 14 residues. The V and J ends lost 3 bases and 5 bases respectively, with 11 bases between them. CDR1 is MNHEY, CDR2 SMNVEV, per germline (reference sequence). DNA of the CDR3: TGTGCCAGCAGTTTGGCCCGGGGCGACAATGAGCAGTTCTTC. Amino acid sequence: CASSLARGDNEQFF.

The genes are TRBV6-5 and TRBJ2-6, with TRBD1 matching over 8 bases. There are 16 residues in the CDR3. Germline CDR1 reads MNHEY; CDR2 reads SVGAGI. Trimming at V came to 2 bases and at J to 1 base, leaving 1 base not matched to a gene. The CDR3 region has the DNA TGTGCCAGCAGTTACCGGACAGGGTCTGGGGCCAACGTCCTGACTTTC. Its translation: CASSYRTGSGANVLTF.

The chain employs TRBV19 and TRBJ1-5; weak D call: TRBD1 (6 bases). V lost 3 bases and J 7 bases, leaving 19 bases between the germline ends. CDR3 length: 16 amino acids. Germline V lookup: CDR1 LNHDA, CDR2 SQIVND (reference sequence). The CDR3 protein is CASSMWMGSGDQPQHF. CDR3 sequence (DNA): TGTGCCAGTAGTATGTGGATGGGGTCAGGGGACCAGCCCCAGCATTTT.

This clone was seen more than once but under ten times. The chain links TRBV19 to TRBJ1-1; 7 bases are a match to TRBD1. The germline CDR1 and CDR2 sequences are LNHDA and SQIVND (reference sequence). This CDR3 spans 14 amino acids. V lost 9 bases to trimming and J lost 5 bases; unmatched junction nucleotides: 12. The CDR3 spells CASHRQGMGTEAFF. In DNA, the CDR3 is TGTGCCAGCCATAGACAGGGAATGGGAACTGAAGCTTTCTTT.

In this sample, this clone turned up once. The chain carries TRBV11-1 and TRBJ1-1; D is unclear. CDR3 length: 14 amino acids. V was trimmed by 2 bases and J by 0 bases, leaving 7 bases between them. In germline, CDR1 is SGHAT, CDR2 FQDESV (reference sequence). In DNA form, the CDR3 reads TGTGCCAGCAGCTTATGGGGTGTGAACACTGAAGCTTTCTTT. Translating gives CASSLWGVNTEAFF.

This clone was picked up a small number of times. The chain carries TRBV4-3 and TRBJ1-5; tentative D call: TRBD1 (5 bases). Germline-derived CDR1 and CDR2 are LGHNA and YSLEER. This CDR3 spans 15 amino acids. V lost 4 bases and J lost 0, with 10 bases in between. Written as DNA, the CDR3 is TGCGCCAGCAGCCCGTTCAGGGATAGCAATCAGCCCCAGCATTTT. It encodes CASSPFRDSNQPQHF.

V usage is TRBV27 and J usage is TRBJ1-1, with D possibly being TRBD1 (5 bases). V lost 5 bases and J 1 base, leaving 11 bases between the germline ends. The CDR3 totals 14 residues. The germline gives CDR1 MNHEY, CDR2 SMNVEV (reference sequence). CDR3 sequence reads: CASSTYDRNTEAFF. The CDR3 bases are TGTGCCAGCAGTACCTACGACAGGAACACTGAAGCTTTCTTT.

The chain carries TRBV7-2 and TRBJ2-7, with TRBD1 matching 7 bases. The germline V gene has CDR1 SGHTA and CDR2 FQGNSA. After removal of 8 bases from V and 1 base from J, the junction contained 2 bases not matched to a gene. The CDR3 runs 12 residues. The CDR3 DNA is TGTGCCAGCCGGGACAGATCCTACGAGCAGTACTTC. Protein sequence: CASRDRSYEQYF.

This clone was seen a handful of times. CDR3 nucleotides: TGTGCCAGCAGCTTACCCGGCTCCTACAATGAGCAGTTCTTC. This encodes CASSLPGSYNEQFF. The V and J genes are TRBV7-9 and TRBJ2-1, with no clear D. V lost 2 bases and J lost 0, with 5 bases in between. This CDR3 has 14 residues. Germline CDR1 reads SEHNR; CDR2 reads FQNEAQ (reference sequence).